This entry lists 13 T cell receptor beta chains sequenced from one sample in a study of OX40 agonist ivuxolimab in advanced cancers. Some clones are missing from TCRdb's copy, which holds only in-frame ones; the method was immunoSEQ multiplex PCR. The repertoire has approximately 90,000 clones, around 85% of them found once; the top ten carry less than 1.5%. The material sequenced was CD4+ or CD8+ T cells sorted from blood, taken in a trial of the OX40 agonist ivuxolimab. The receptor source for this set is an adult with an advanced solid tumor such as melanoma, head and neck, liver or kidney cancer.

The chain links TRBV7-2 to TRBJ1-5, with D unresolved. V lost 0 bases, J lost 0 bases, and 9 bases lay in between. The germline gives CDR1 SGHTA, CDR2 FQGNSA. This CDR3 comprises 16 residues. CDR3 DNA sequence: TGTGCCAGCAGCTTAGCGGGTCGGATTAGCAATCAGCCCCAGCATTTT. Protein product: CASSLAGRISNQPQHF.

This rearrangement joins TRBV7-8 to TRBJ2-7, with 8 bases aligning to TRBD1. The CDR3 extends over 14 amino acids. CDR1 and CDR2 (germline): SGHVS, FQNEAQ. The V gene end was trimmed by 5 bases and the J gene end by 4 bases; junction bases not matched to a gene: 7. The CDR3 coding sequence is TGTGCCAGCAGCCGGTCAGGGGGCAATTACGAGCAGTACTTC. Amino acids: CASSRSGGNYEQYF.

As concerns this clone: Other DNA sequences in the sample encode the same CDR3. The chain links TRBV9 to TRBJ2-5; 12 bases agree with TRBD2. The CDR3 loop spans 17 amino acids. J was trimmed by 1 base and V by 0 bases; bases with no gene match: 4. Germline loops: CDR1 SGDLS, CDR2 YYNGEE. The CDR3 region is CASSVGASGRAQETQYF. The DNA for the CDR3 is TGTGCCAGCAGCGTAGGGGCTAGCGGGAGGGCCCAAGAGACCCAGTACTTC.

J is TRBJ2-7 and V is TRBV27; 8 bases line up with TRBD2. Germline V gene sequence: CDR1 MNHEY, CDR2 SMNVEV (reference sequence). This CDR3 is 16 amino acids long. Trimming cost V 3 bases and J 2 bases; bases outside gene matches: 9. In nucleotides, the CDR3 is TGTGCCAGCAGTTTCAAAGCGGGAGTCGTTCCCTACGAGCAGTACTTC. This encodes CASSFKAGVVPYEQYF.

This clone was counted a single time. The chain has TRBV7-3 and TRBJ1-3; D not resolved. This CDR3 has 13 amino acids. Trimming cost V 0 bases and J 4 bases, with 4 bases left between them. Germline-derived CDR1 and CDR2 are SGHTA and FQGTGA. The DNA for the CDR3 is TGTGCCAGCAGCTTAACGTTCGGAAACACCATATATTTT. It yields the protein CASSLTFGNTIYF.

In nucleotides, the CDR3 is TGCGCCAGCAGCCACCTCAGGAGACTAGCGGGGAGTGAGCAGTTCTTC. Translating it yields CASSHLRRLAGSEQFF. The rearrangement uses TRBV4-1 and TRBJ2-1; TRBD2 aligns across 11 bases. CDR1 MGHRA and CDR2 YSYEKL come from the germline V gene. The V segment lost 3 bases and the J segment 9 bases; nucleotides outside the gene matches: 10. The CDR3 is 16 residues long.

CDR3: CAISEARGQGQPQHF. CDR3 DNA: TGTGCCATCAGTGAGGCGAGGGGGCAAGGACAGCCCCAGCATTTT. The V and J genes are TRBV10-3 and TRBJ1-5; 7 nucleotides agree with TRBD1. From germline, CDR1 is ENHRY and CDR2 SYGVKD. There are 15 residues in the CDR3. V was pared by 2 bases and J by 7 bases, with 8 bases of the junction left unmatched.

The chain carries TRBV28 and TRBJ1-3; D is possibly TRBD1 (6 bases). Germline V lookup: CDR1 MDHEN, CDR2 SYDVKM. The CDR3 runs to 15 residues. Trimming cost V 7 bases and J 0 bases, with 13 bases left between them. CDR3 DNA sequence: TGTGCCAGCATGCGACAGGACCCCTCTGGAAACACCATATATTTT. As protein: CASMRQDPSGNTIYF.

The gene calls are TRBV7-3 and TRBJ1-6, with D unclear. The germline V gene has CDR1 SGHTA and CDR2 FQGTGA. The length of the CDR3 is 13 residues. Trimming pared 2 bases from V and 8 bases from J, leaving 7 bases between. CDR3 sequence reads: CASSLFQDSPLHF. In DNA form, the CDR3 reads TGTGCCAGCAGCTTATTTCAGGATTCACCCCTCCACTTT.

The CDR3 nucleotides read TGTGCCAGCTCACCGGGCTCCTACGAGCAGTACTTC. Its translation: CASSPGSYEQYF. V is TRBV18 and J is TRBJ2-7; D remains ambiguous. Germline V gives CDR1 KGHSH, CDR2 LQKENI. There are 12 residues in the CDR3. With 3 bases removed from V and 0 bases from J, the gap between germline ends came to 3 bases.

The V gene is TRBV28, the J gene TRBJ1-2; D may be TRBD1 (5 bases). There are 13 residues in the CDR3. V was pared by 5 bases and J by 5 bases, with 12 bases between. CDR1 is MDHEN and CDR2 is SYDVKM in the germline V gene. The CDR3 DNA is TGTGCCAGCAGTCCCCCGGGGGATTATGGCTACACCTTC. This gives the protein CASSPPGDYGYTF.

The chain carries TRBV19 and TRBJ2-3; D may be TRBD2 (6 bases). This CDR3 is built from 15 residues. V was cut by 3 bases and J by 4 bases, with 14 bases left in between. CDR1 is LNHDA, CDR2 SQIVND, per germline (reference sequence). CDR3 DNA: TGTGCCAGTAGTATGTCGGGGGAGTCGCCAGATACGCAGTATTTT. Protein product: CASSMSGESPDTQYF.

This clone was picked up one time. The chain recombines TRBV9 with TRBJ2-2; the match to TRBD1 covers 9 bases. Germline lookup yields CDR1 SGDLS and CDR2 YYNGEE. This CDR3 contains 15 residues. The V and J ends lost 3 bases and 0 bases, in that order; junction bases with no gene match: 0. CDR3 nucleotides: TGTGCCAGCAGCGGACAGGGGGCGAACACCGGGGAGCTGTTTTTT. It yields the protein CASSGQGANTGELFF.